This entry lists 32 T cell receptor beta chains sequenced from one sample in a study of blood T cell repertoires in COVID-19. Sequencing was performed with immunoSEQ multiplex PCR; in TCRdb, only in-frame clones are kept and a portion is missing. The sample gives 300,000 to 350,000 clones, 75% to 90% of which show up once; around 2.1% is in the top ten. Sequenced: peripheral blood. The receptors were sampled from a young man with active or convalescent COVID-19.

The chain joins TRBV6-5 to TRBJ2-5; D unresolved. CDR1 is MNHEY and CDR2 is SVGAGI in the germline V gene. CDR3 size: 14 residues. V dropped 0 bases and J dropped 5 bases, with 10 bases sitting between them. CDR3 nucleotides: TGTGCCAGCAGTTACTCGACGGGTGGGGAGACCCAGTACTTC. Amino acid sequence: CASSYSTGGETQYF.

The rearrangement uses TRBV13 and TRBJ1-1; D may be TRBD1 (6 bases). The V gene's germline CDR1 is PRHDT and CDR2 FYEKMQ (reference sequence). V was cut by 5 bases and J by 7 bases, with 11 bases left in between. The CDR3 has 12 amino acids. CDR3 nucleotides: TGTGCCAGCAGCCCAGACAGGTTTGAAGCTTTCTTT. Protein sequence: CASSPDRFEAFF.

The rearrangement uses TRBV2 and TRBJ2-1; 9 bases match TRBD2. Germline values: CDR1 SNHLY, CDR2 FYNNEI. V shed 8 bases, J shed 2 bases, and the junction held 1 base outside the gene matches. The CDR3 is 13 amino acids. CDR3 residues: CASASGAYNEQFF. The DNA of the CDR3 is TGTGCCAGCGCTAGCGGGGCCTACAATGAGCAGTTCTTC.

The chain joins TRBV6-5 to TRBJ1-2, with a weak D call TRBD1 (5 bases). The CDR3 is 13 residues long. The germline gives CDR1 MNHEY, CDR2 SVGAGI. The V and J ends lost 5 bases and 7 bases respectively, with 14 bases between them. As DNA, the CDR3 is TGTGCCAGCAGTATTAGTCCAGGGCTTGGCTACACCTTC. Translated, it gives CASSISPGLGYTF.

The chain carries TRBV7-9 and TRBJ1-2; D might be TRBD1 (5 bases). The CDR3 has 15 residues. Trimming stripped 5 bases from V and 0 bases from J, with 13 bases between. The V gene's germline CDR1 is SEHNR and CDR2 FQNEAQ (reference sequence). The CDR3 protein is CASSPQTAPNYGYTF. The CDR3 nucleotides read TGTGCCAGCAGCCCCCAGACAGCGCCTAACTATGGCTACACCTTC.

The CDR3 loop is CASRTGGFMTQHF. The DNA for the CDR3 is TGTGCCAGTCGGACAGGGGGTTTCATGACCCAGCATTTT. J is TRBJ1-5 and V is TRBV28; 10 bases line up with TRBD1. CDR1 and CDR2 from the germline V gene are MDHEN and SYDVKM. The CDR3 has 13 amino acids. V shed 9 bases and J 11 bases; nucleotides not matched to a gene: 10.

J is TRBJ2-5 and V is TRBV6-1; TRBD2 matches 9 bases. The CDR3 totals 14 residues. The V gene end was trimmed by 3 bases and the J gene end by 5 bases; junction bases not matched to a gene: 4. The germline V gene encodes CDR1 MNHNS and CDR2 SASEGT. The CDR3 DNA is TGTGCCAGCAGTGAGGGACTAGCCCGGGAGACCCAGTACTTC. This sequence encodes CASSEGLARETQYF.

This clone was observed once. V gene TRBV7-6 combines with J gene TRBJ2-3; 11 bases are a match to TRBD2. The CDR3 sequence is 19 residues long. V dropped 5 bases and J dropped 2; count of bases not matched to a gene: 15. Germline V gene lookup returns CDR1 SGHVS and CDR2 FNYEAQ. In DNA form, the CDR3 reads TGTGCCAGCAGCCCGGTCGGAACTAGCGGGAGTTTTTTCACAGATACGCAGTATTTT. Translating gives CASSPVGTSGSFFTDTQYF.

The chain uses TRBV28 and TRBJ2-7; 8 bases match TRBD2. V lost 4 bases to trimming and J lost 6 bases; unmatched junction nucleotides: 11. The germline V gene has CDR1 MDHEN and CDR2 SYDVKM. The CDR3 has 15 amino acids. The CDR3 loop is CASSSRRREGREQYF. CDR3 DNA sequence: TGTGCCAGCAGTTCCCGGAGACGGGAGGGCCGCGAGCAGTACTTC.

The chain recombines TRBV5-4 with TRBJ2-7, with TRBD2 matching 13 bases. Unmatched junction bases numbered 9, after V lost 4 bases and J lost 5 bases. This CDR3 contains 16 residues. From germline, CDR1 is SGHNT and CDR2 YYREEE (reference sequence). CDR3 nucleotide sequence: TGTGCCAGCAGCAAAAGGACTAGCGGGAGAAGCCACGAGCAGTACTTC. Its translation: CASSKRTSGRSHEQYF.

This clone turned up a few times. This rearrangement joins TRBV2 to TRBJ1-1; 7 bases agree with TRBD1. The CDR3 sequence is 14 residues long. CDR1 is SNHLY, CDR2 FYNNEI, per germline. Unmatched junction bases numbered 7, after V lost 5 bases and J lost 4 bases. CDR3 region: CASSPIGQATEAFF. The CDR3 nucleotides read TGTGCCAGCAGTCCCATCGGACAGGCCACTGAAGCTTTCTTT.

V usage is TRBV5-1 and J usage is TRBJ2-3; TRBD1 aligns across 7 bases. The CDR3 covers 13 residues. Trimming removed 4 bases from V and 5 bases from J; junction bases left unmatched: 4. Germline V gene data show CDR1 as SGHRS and CDR2 as YFSETQ. CDR3 in amino acids: CASSDRARDTQYF. Written as DNA, the CDR3 is TGCGCCAGCAGCGACAGGGCTCGAGATACGCAGTATTTT.

The count of this clone is one. CDR3 residues: CASREWGRGRSRGTGELFF. DNA for the CDR3: TGCGCCAGCAGGGAGTGGGGGCGGGGGCGATCCCGGGGCACCGGGGAGCTGTTTTTT. V gene TRBV4-1 combines with J gene TRBJ2-2; D may be TRBD2 (7 bases). V was clipped by 6 bases and J by 4 bases, with 27 bases between them. CDR1 and CDR2 (germline): MGHRA, YSYEKL. CDR3 length: 19 residues.

The chain carries TRBV5-5 and TRBJ1-4, with 7 positions matching TRBD1. V lost 3 bases and J lost 8; bases outside the gene matches: 10. Germline CDR1 is SGHKS and CDR2 is YYEKEE (reference sequence). The CDR3 has 15 amino acids. CDR3 loop: CASSSKGAPGEKLFF. The CDR3 DNA sequence: TGTGCCAGCAGCTCAAAGGGGGCGCCGGGGGAAAAACTGTTTTTT.

The CDR3 sequence is CASTRSPRKGGVYEQYF. CDR3 in DNA: TGCGCCAGCACCAGATCACCCCGGAAAGGGGGCGTTTACGAGCAGTACTTC. The chain has TRBV10-2 and TRBJ2-7; 7 positions match TRBD1. Germline-derived CDR1 and CDR2 are WSHSY and SAAADI. CDR3 size: 17 residues. The V segment lost 7 bases and the J segment 4 bases; nucleotides outside the gene matches: 19.

The chain joins TRBV10-3 to TRBJ2-1; tentatively, D is TRBD1 (6 bases). The CDR3 spans 16 residues. Germline values: CDR1 ENHRY, CDR2 SYGVKD. Trimming removed 4 bases at V and 2 bases at J, with 15 bases between. The CDR3 sequence is CAISGRLDSTYNEQFF. CDR3 sequence (DNA): TGTGCCATCAGTGGACGCCTGGACAGCACCTACAATGAGCAGTTCTTC.

The J gene is TRBJ2-2, the V gene TRBV6-5; 10 bases line up with TRBD2. The CDR3 has 15 residues. Trimming cost V 8 bases and J 3 bases; bases outside gene matches: 6. In germline, CDR1 is MNHEY, CDR2 SVGAGI. For the CDR3, the DNA is TGTGCCAGCCCAGGGCTAGCGGGAGACACCGGGGAGCTGTTTTTT. Translated, it gives CASPGLAGDTGELFF.

This clone appeared once. The rearrangement uses TRBV5-1 and TRBJ2-1; 7 bases align to TRBD2. J gave up 4 bases and V 3 bases, and 4 bases lay outside the gene matches. The CDR3 runs 14 residues. CDR1 is SGHRS, CDR2 YFSETQ, per germline. The CDR3 reads CASSSGDYYNEQFF. CDR3 bases: TGCGCCAGCAGCTCGGGGGACTATTACAATGAGCAGTTCTTC. The full variable domain, its missing parts supplied by reference TRBV5-1 and TRBJ2-1, is KAGVTQTPRYLIKTRGQQVTLSCSPISGHRSVSWYQQTPGQGLQFLFEYFSETQRNKGNFPGRFSGRQFSNSRSEMNVSTLELGDSALYLCASSSGDYYNEQFFGPGTRLTVL.

This rearrangement joins TRBV7-8 to TRBJ2-1; TRBD2 agrees at 8 bases. V dropped 2 bases and J dropped 3; count of bases not matched to a gene: 3. Germline CDR1 and CDR2: SGHVS and FQNEAQ. The CDR3 is 15 residues long. CDR3 sequence reads: CASSLLAGGYNEQFF. CDR3 sequence (DNA): TGTGCCAGCAGCTTACTTGCGGGAGGCTACAATGAGCAGTTCTTC.

The V call is TRBV14, the J call TRBJ1-2, with 8 bases identical to TRBD1. Germline-derived CDR1 and CDR2 are SGHDN and FVKESK. The V gene end was trimmed by 4 bases and the J gene end by 9 bases; junction bases not matched to a gene: 16. The CDR3 has 16 amino acids. The CDR3 sequence: CASSPGFFGQGKSYTF. CDR3 bases: TGTGCCAGCAGCCCAGGGTTTTTTGGACAGGGCAAGAGCTACACCTTC.

The gene calls are TRBV15 and TRBJ2-7; no clear D gene. The V gene's germline CDR1 is LNHNV and CDR2 YYDKDF (reference sequence). The CDR3 runs to 14 residues. V was clipped by 2 bases and J by 2 bases, with 10 bases between them. Written as DNA, the CDR3 is TGTGCCACCAGCAGAATAAACTCGCCCTACGAGCAGTACTTC. It yields the protein CATSRINSPYEQYF.

V usage is TRBV7-6 and J usage is TRBJ1-5; a weak D match, TRBD1 (6 bases). There are 16 residues in the CDR3. Trimming took off 2 bases at V and 3 bases at J, with 14 bases between the two ends. Germline loops: CDR1 SGHVS, CDR2 FNYEAQ. The CDR3 nucleotides read TGTGCCAGCAGCTTACTGGCAGGGGTTATCAATCAGCCCCAGCATTTT. Protein sequence: CASSLLAGVINQPQHF.

The chain has TRBV19 and TRBJ2-1; D might be TRBD2 (6 bases). V was trimmed by 7 bases and J by 14 bases, leaving 21 bases between them. Germline CDR1 is LNHDA and CDR2 is SQIVND (reference sequence). This CDR3 spans 13 amino acids. CDR3 coding DNA: TGTGCCAGTAAGGGCCGGGACTCGATGTTGGAGTTCTTC. This translates into CASKGRDSMLEFF.

The J gene is TRBJ2-1, the V gene TRBV14; possibly TRBD2 for D (6 bases). Germline V gives CDR1 SGHDN, CDR2 FVKESK. Trimming took 6 bases from V and 9 from J, leaving 15 bases between them. The CDR3 has 13 amino acids. The chain's CDR3 is CASSPWGGGEQFF. In DNA form, the CDR3 reads TGTGCCAGCAGTCCCTGGGGAGGTGGTGAGCAGTTCTTC.

DNA for the CDR3: TGTGCCAGCAGTTACTCGACCAGGGGGTTCACAGATACGCAGTATTTT. It encodes CASSYSTRGFTDTQYF. The chain recombines TRBV6-5 with TRBJ2-3; 7 bases are a match to TRBD1. CDR1 is MNHEY and CDR2 is SVGAGI in the germline V gene. This CDR3 contains 16 residues. J lost 2 bases, V lost 0 bases, and 5 bases had no gene match.

This sequence joins TRBV7-8 and TRBJ1-1; 7 nucleotides agree with TRBD1. CDR1 and CDR2 from the germline V gene are SGHVS and FQNEAQ. Losses at the gene ends were 5 bases for V and 5 bases for J; bases not matched to a gene: 8. The CDR3 is 14 amino acids. The CDR3 spells CASSRRRGQTEAFF. CDR3 DNA sequence: TGTGCCAGCAGCCGCCGGAGGGGGCAGACTGAAGCTTTCTTT. The entire variable domain, with the rest obtained from reference TRBV7-8 and TRBJ1-1, is as follows: GAGVSQSPRYKVAKRGQDVALRCDPISGHVSLFWYQQALGQGPEFLTYFQNEAQLDKSGLPSDRFFAERPEGSVSTLKIQRTQQEDSAVYLCASSRRRGQTEAFFGQGTRLTVV.

V usage is TRBV25-1 and J usage is TRBJ1-5; D might be TRBD1 (6 bases). The V end lost 3 bases, the J end lost 8 bases, and 11 bases lay between the germline ends. The germline gives CDR1 MGHDK, CDR2 SYGVNS. The CDR3 runs to 13 residues. The CDR3: CASSDQQGKPQHF. The DNA for the CDR3 is TGTGCCAGCAGTGATCAACAGGGAAAGCCCCAGCATTTT.

The chain has TRBV14 and TRBJ2-5, with 7 bases fitting TRBD2. The V and J ends lost 0 bases and 2 bases, in that order; junction bases with no gene match: 12. The germline CDR1 and CDR2 sequences are SGHDN and FVKESK. The CDR3 spans 18 residues. CDR3 coding DNA: TGTGCCAGCAGCCAAGATTGGACTAGTGGGGACCTACAAGAGACCCAGTACTTC. It translates to CASSQDWTSGDLQETQYF.

The rearrangement uses TRBV5-6 and TRBJ2-7; 7 bases match TRBD2. The CDR3 is 18 residues long. Germline V CDR1 and CDR2: SGHDT, YYEEEE. Trimming removed 4 bases from V and 0 bases from J; junction bases left unmatched: 16. The DNA of the CDR3 is TGTGCCAGCAGCGCTCTGCCCGGGGGGAGGGGCCCCTCCTACGAGCAGTACTTC. This encodes CASSALPGGRGPSYEQYF.

The rearrangement joins TRBV7-9 to TRBJ1-1; 7 bases align to TRBD1. The J segment lost 4 bases and the V segment lost 1 base, leaving 3 bases of the junction unmatched. The length of the CDR3 is 14 residues. Germline V gene lookup returns CDR1 SEHNR and CDR2 FQNEAQ (reference sequence). The CDR3 nucleotides read TGTGCCAGCAGCTTAGGACAGGGTTCCACTGAAGCTTTCTTT. Amino acids: CASSLGQGSTEAFF. Looking up the rest from reference TRBV7-9 and TRBJ1-1 gives the full variable domain: DTGVSQNPRHKITKRGQNVTFRCDPISEHNRLYWYRQTLGQGPEFLTYFQNEAQLEKSRLLSDRFSAERPKGSFSTLEIQRTEQGDSAMYLCASSLGQGSTEAFFGQGTRLTVV.

The chain joins TRBV10-1 to TRBJ2-7, with TRBD1 matching over 9 bases. Germline V gene sequence: CDR1 WNHNN, CDR2 SYGVQD (reference sequence). The CDR3 runs to 14 residues. The J segment lost 4 bases and the V segment lost 5 bases, leaving 6 bases of the junction unmatched. Here the CDR3 DNA reads TGCGCCAGCAGTCCGGGACAGGGTCCATACGAGCAGTACTTC. It yields the protein CASSPGQGPYEQYF.

This clone was seen a handful of times. The V call is TRBV10-2, the J call TRBJ1-6; TRBD1 is a possible D gene (6 bases). V was pared by 4 bases and J by 4 bases, with 11 bases between. This CDR3 has 15 amino acids. From germline, CDR1 is WSHSY and CDR2 SAAADI. This CDR3 is CASSVMDRYNSPLHF. CDR3 nucleotide sequence: TGCGCCAGCAGTGTAATGGACAGATATAATTCACCCCTCCACTTT.